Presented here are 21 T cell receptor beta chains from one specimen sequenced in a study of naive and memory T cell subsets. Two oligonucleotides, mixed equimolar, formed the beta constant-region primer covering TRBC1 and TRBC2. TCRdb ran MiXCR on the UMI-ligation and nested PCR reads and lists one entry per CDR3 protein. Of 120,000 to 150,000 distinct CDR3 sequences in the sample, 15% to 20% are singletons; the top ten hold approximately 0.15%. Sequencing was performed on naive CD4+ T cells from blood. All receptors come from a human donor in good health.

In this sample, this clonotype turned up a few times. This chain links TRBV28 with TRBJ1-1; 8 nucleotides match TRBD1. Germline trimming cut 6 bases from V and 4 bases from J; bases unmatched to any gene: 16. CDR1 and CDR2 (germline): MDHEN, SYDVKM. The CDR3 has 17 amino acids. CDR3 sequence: CASRPTSGGGGGTEAFF. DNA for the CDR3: TGTGCCAGCAGGCCTACATCAGGGGGCGGGGGGGGCACTGAAGCTTTCTTT.

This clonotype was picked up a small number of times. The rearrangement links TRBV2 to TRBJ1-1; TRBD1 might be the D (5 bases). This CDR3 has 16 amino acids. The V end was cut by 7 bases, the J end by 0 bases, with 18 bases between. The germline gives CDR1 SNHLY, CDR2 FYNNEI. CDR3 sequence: CASKEAGQGLNTEAFF. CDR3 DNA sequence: TGTGCCAGCAAGGAAGCGGGGCAGGGCCTGAACACTGAAGCTTTCTTT.

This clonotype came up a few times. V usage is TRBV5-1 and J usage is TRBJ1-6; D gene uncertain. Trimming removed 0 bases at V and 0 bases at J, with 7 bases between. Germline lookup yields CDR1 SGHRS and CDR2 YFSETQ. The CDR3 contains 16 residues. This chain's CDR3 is CASSLDSSSYNSPLHF. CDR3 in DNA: TGCGCCAGCAGCTTGGACAGCAGCTCCTATAATTCACCCCTCCACTTT.

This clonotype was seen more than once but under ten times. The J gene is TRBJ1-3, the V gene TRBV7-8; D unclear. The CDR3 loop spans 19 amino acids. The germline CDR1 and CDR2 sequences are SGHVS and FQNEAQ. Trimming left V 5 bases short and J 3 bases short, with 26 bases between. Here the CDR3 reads CASSLSAIPTVPLGNTIYF. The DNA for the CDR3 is TGTGCCAGCAGCCTGAGTGCTATCCCGACGGTCCCTCTTGGAAACACCATATATTTT.

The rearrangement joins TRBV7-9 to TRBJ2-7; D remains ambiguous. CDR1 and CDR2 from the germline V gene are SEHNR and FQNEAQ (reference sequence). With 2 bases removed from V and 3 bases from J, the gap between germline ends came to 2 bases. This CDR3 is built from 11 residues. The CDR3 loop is CASSLFYEQYF. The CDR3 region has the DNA TGTGCCAGCAGCTTATTCTACGAGCAGTACTTC.

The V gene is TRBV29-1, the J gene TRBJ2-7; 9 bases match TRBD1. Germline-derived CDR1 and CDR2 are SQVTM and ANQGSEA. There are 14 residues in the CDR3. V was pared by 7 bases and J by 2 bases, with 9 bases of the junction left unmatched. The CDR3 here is CSATPGQGTYEQYF. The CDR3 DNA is TGCAGCGCCACCCCGGGACAGGGCACCTACGAGCAGTACTTC.

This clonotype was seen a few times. The CDR3 DNA reads as TGTGCCAGCTCACCGGGCGGGAGTGGATACGAGCAGTACTTC. Amino acid sequence: CASSPGGSGYEQYF. This chain links TRBV18 with TRBJ2-7; 7 bases align to TRBD2. V dropped 3 bases and J dropped 4; count of bases not matched to a gene: 6. From germline, CDR1 is KGHSH and CDR2 LQKENI. The length of the CDR3 is 14 residues.

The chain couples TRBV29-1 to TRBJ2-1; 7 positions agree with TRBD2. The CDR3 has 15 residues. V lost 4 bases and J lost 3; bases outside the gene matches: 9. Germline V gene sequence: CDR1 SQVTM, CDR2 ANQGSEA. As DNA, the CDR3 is TGCAGCGTTGCCGAGGGGAGGGCCTACTACAATGAGCAGTTCTTC. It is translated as CSVAEGRAYYNEQFF.

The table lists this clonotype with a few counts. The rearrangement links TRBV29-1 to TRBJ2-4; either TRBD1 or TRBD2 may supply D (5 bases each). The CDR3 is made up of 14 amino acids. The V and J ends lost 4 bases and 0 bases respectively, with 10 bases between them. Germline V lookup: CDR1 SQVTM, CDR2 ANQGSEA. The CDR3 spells CSVAGHLAKNIQYF. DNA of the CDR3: TGCAGCGTTGCGGGGCACCTAGCCAAAAACATTCAGTACTTC. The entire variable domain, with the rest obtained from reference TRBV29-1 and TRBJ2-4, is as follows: SAVISQKPSRDICQRGTSLTIQCQVDSQVTMMFWYRQQPGQSLTLIATANQGSEATYESGFVIDKFPISRPNLTFSTLTVSNMSPEDSSIYLCSVAGHLAKNIQYFGAGTRLSVL.

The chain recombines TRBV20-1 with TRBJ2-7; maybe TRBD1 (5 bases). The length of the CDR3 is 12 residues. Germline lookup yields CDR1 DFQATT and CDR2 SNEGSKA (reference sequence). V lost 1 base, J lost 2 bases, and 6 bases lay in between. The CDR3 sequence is CSARVGPYEQYF. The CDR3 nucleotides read TGCAGTGCTAGAGTGGGGCCCTACGAGCAGTACTTC.

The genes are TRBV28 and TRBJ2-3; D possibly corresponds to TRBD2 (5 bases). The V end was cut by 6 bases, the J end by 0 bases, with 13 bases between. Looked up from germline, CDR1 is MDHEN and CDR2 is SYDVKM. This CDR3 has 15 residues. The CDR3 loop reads CASRSAGESTDTQYF. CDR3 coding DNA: TGTGCCAGCAGATCCGCCGGGGAGAGCACAGATACGCAGTATTTT.

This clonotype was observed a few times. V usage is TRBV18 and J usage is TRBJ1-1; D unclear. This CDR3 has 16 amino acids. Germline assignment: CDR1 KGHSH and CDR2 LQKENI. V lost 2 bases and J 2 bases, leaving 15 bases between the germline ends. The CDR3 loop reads CASSPRAGRSNTEAFF. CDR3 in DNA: TGTGCCAGCTCACCAAGGGCGGGCAGAAGTAACACTGAAGCTTTCTTT.

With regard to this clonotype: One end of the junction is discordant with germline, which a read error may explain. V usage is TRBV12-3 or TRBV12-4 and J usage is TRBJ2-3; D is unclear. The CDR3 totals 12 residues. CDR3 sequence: CASSLSTYTQYF. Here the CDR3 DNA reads TGTGCCAGCAGTCTGAGCACATATACGCAGTATTTT.

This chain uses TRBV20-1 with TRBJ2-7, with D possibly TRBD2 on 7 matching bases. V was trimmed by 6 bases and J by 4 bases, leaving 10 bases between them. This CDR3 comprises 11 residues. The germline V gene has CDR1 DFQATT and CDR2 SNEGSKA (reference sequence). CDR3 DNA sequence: TGCAGTGCGAGCGGGACATACGAGCAGTACTTC. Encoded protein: CSASGTYEQYF.

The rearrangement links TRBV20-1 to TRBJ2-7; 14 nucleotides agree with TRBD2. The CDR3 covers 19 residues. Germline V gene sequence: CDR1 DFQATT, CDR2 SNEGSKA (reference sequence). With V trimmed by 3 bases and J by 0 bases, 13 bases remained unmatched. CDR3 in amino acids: CSASGSGLAGAGDSYEQYF. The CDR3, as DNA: TGCAGTGCTAGTGGGTCGGGACTAGCGGGAGCAGGGGACTCCTACGAGCAGTACTTC.

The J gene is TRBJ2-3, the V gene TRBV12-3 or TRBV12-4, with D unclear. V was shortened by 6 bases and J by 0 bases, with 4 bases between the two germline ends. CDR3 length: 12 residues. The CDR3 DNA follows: TGTGCCAGCAGCTGGAGCACAGATACGCAGTATTTT. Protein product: CASSWSTDTQYF.

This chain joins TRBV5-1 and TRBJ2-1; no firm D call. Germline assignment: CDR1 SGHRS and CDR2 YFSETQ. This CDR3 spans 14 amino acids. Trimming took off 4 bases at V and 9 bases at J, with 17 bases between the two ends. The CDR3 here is CASSLLLGGFEQFF. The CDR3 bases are TGCGCCAGCAGCCTACTACTGGGTGGGTTTGAGCAGTTCTTC. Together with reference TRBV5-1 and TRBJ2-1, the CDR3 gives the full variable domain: KAGVTQTPRYLIKTRGQQVTLSCSPISGHRSVSWYQQTPGQGLQFLFEYFSETQRNKGNFPGRFSGRQFSNSRSEMNVSTLELGDSALYLCASSLLLGGFEQFFGPGTRLTVL.

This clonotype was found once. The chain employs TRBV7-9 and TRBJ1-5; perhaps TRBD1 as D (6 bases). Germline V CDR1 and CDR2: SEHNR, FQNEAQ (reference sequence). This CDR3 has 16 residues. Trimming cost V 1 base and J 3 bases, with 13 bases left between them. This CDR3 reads CASSLGAGVDNQPQHF. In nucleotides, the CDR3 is TGTGCCAGCAGCTTAGGGGCAGGGGTTGACAATCAGCCCCAGCATTTT.

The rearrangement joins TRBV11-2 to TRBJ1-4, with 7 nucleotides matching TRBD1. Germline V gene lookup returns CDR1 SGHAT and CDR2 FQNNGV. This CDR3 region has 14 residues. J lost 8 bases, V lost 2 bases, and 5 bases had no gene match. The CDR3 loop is CASSLTTGIEKLFF. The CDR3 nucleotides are TGTGCCAGCAGCTTAACGACAGGGATCGAAAAACTGTTTTTT.

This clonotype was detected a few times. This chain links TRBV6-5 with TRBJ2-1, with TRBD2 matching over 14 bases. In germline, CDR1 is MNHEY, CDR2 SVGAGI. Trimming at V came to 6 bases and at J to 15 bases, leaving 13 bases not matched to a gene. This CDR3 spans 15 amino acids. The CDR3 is CASRPQGTSGSLTFF. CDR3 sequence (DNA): TGTGCCAGCAGACCGCAGGGGACTAGCGGGAGTCTTACGTTCTTC.

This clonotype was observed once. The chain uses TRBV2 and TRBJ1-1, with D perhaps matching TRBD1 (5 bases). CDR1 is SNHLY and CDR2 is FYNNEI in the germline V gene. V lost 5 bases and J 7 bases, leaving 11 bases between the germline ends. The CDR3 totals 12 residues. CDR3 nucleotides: TGTGCCAGCAGTCGGGACGGGTTTGAAGCTTTCTTT. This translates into CASSRDGFEAFF.